The rows below give T cell receptor beta chains drawn from one sample of a study of post-analysis software for immune sequencing data. TCRdb recomputed calls from the PCR reads with MiXCR, one row per CDR3 protein. The data hold around 500,000 distinct CDR3 sequences, with roughly 34% observed a single time. The sample comprised blood. These receptors all stem from a girl between 2 and 17 years old with multiple sclerosis. Both conserved end residues are trimmed from each CDR3. D genes are given only for firm matches. Clone size appears in some rows only: once, few, many, or a class for an expanded clone.

V gene: TRBV15
clone size: few
J gene: TRBJ1-2
D gene: -
CDR3 protein: ATSKPPANYGYT

V gene: TRBV6-5
clone size: -
J gene: TRBJ2-5
D gene: TRBD1
CDR3 protein: ASSPTGRETQY

V gene: TRBV10-3
clone size: -
J gene: TRBJ1-6
D gene: TRBD1
CDR3 protein: ATSEYRGSNSPLH

V gene: TRBV5-1
clone size: few
J gene: TRBJ2-3
D gene: -
CDR3 protein: ASSLQGFHTDTQY

V gene: TRBV11-3
clone size: -
J gene: TRBJ2-1
D gene: -
CDR3 protein: ASSLGGPTYNEQF

V gene: TRBV7-9
clone size: few
J gene: TRBJ1-2
D gene: -
CDR3 protein: ASSPPSRFPSNYGYT

V gene: TRBV3-1
clone size: -
J gene: TRBJ2-7
D gene: -
CDR3 protein: ASSQNGHRYEQY

V gene: TRBV12-3/TRBV12-4
clone size: -
J gene: TRBJ2-5
D gene: TRBD2
CDR3 protein: ASSLDTPGLAQETQY

V gene: TRBV21-1
clone size: -
J gene: TRBJ1-2
D gene: -
CDR3 protein: ASSKVKGGYT

V gene: TRBV29-1
clone size: -
J gene: TRBJ1-2
D gene: TRBD1
CDR3 protein: SVEDPDRREYGYT

V gene: TRBV7-9
clone size: -
J gene: TRBJ2-5
D gene: -
CDR3 protein: ASSSPGTRDEQY

V gene: TRBV4-2
clone size: few
J gene: TRBJ2-5
D gene: TRBD2
CDR3 protein: ASSQENSGGETQY

V gene: TRBV20-1
clone size: -
J gene: TRBJ2-6
D gene: -
CDR3 protein: SAREGLGQGVLT

V gene: TRBV5-1
clone size: -
J gene: TRBJ1-6
D gene: -
CDR3 protein: ASSLAGADSPLH

V gene: TRBV28
clone size: -
J gene: TRBJ1-2
D gene: -
CDR3 protein: ASSRTGQAYGYT